The 31 T cell receptor beta chains below were found in one sample sequenced in a study of T cells after yellow fever vaccination. TCRdb recomputed calls from the 5' RACE reads with MiXCR, one row per CDR3 protein. Counted here are roughly 68,000 distinct CDR3 sequences, just over 6.5% occurring once; the ten biggest clones make up 30% to 45%. Source: CD8+ T cells sorted from PBMCs, taken about 41 days after the first yellow fever vaccination. The receptors here all came from a man aged 18 to 30 who received the YFV17D yellow fever vaccine.

There are many counts of this clonotype. The chain links TRBV4-2 to TRBJ2-1; possible D gene TRBD1, 5 bases. Germline loops: CDR1 LGHNA, CDR2 YNFKEQ. V was trimmed by 0 bases and J by 12 bases, leaving 21 bases between them. This CDR3 has 16 residues. CDR3 in amino acids: CASSQDRGPYEVAQFF. The CDR3 nucleotides are TGTGCCAGCAGCCAAGATAGGGGTCCGTATGAGGTAGCGCAGTTCTTC.

This clonotype was seen repeatedly, ten times or more. V usage is TRBV4-2 and J usage is TRBJ2-3; a possible D gene is TRBD2 (5 bases). CDR1 is LGHNA and CDR2 is YNFKEQ in the germline V gene. Trimming removed 0 bases from V and 6 bases from J, with 10 bases in between. The length of the CDR3 is 14 residues. The DNA of the CDR3 is TGTGCCAGCAGCCAAGATACGGGGTCTGATACGCAGTATTTT. Translated, it gives CASSQDTGSDTQYF.

There are many counts of this clonotype. J is TRBJ1-5 and V is TRBV20-1; 8 positions match TRBD1. Germline CDR1 DFQATT, CDR2 SNEGSKA (reference sequence). V trimming: 5 bases; J trimming: 1 base; junction bases outside the gene matches: 7. There are 15 residues in the CDR3. CDR3 in DNA: TGCAGTGCTGAAAGACAGGGGTGGAGCAATCAGCCCCAGCATTTT. It specifies CSAERQGWSNQPQHF.

This clonotype was recorded at least ten times. The chain couples TRBV27 to TRBJ1-2, with D maybe TRBD1 (5 bases). The germline gives CDR1 MNHEY, CDR2 SMNVEV (reference sequence). The CDR3 is 14 amino acids. V was pared by 4 bases and J by 2 bases, with 11 bases between. CDR3 DNA sequence: TGTGCCAGCAGTTCCGGGACGGCCAACTATGGCTACACCTTC. It translates to CASSSGTANYGYTF.

This clonotype appeared a few times. The rearrangement joins TRBV9 to TRBJ2-3; 8 nucleotides line up with TRBD2. CDR3 size: 15 residues. Germline CDR1 reads SGDLS; CDR2 reads YYNGEE. V lost 6 bases to trimming and J lost 2 bases; unmatched junction nucleotides: 8. The CDR3 protein is CASTPGGAITDTQYF. The DNA for the CDR3 is TGTGCCAGCACCCCGGGGGGGGCAATCACAGATACGCAGTATTTT. The variable domain in full, with the rest retrieved from reference TRBV9 and TRBJ2-3, is DSGVTQTPKHLITATGQRVTLRCSPRSGDLSVYWYQQSLDQGLQFLIQYYNGEERAKGNILERFSAQQFPDLHSELNLSSLELGDSALYFCASTPGGAITDTQYFGPGTRLTVL.

This clonotype turned up a few times. This chain links TRBV6-1 with TRBJ2-2, with D tentatively TRBD2 (5 bases). From germline, CDR1 is MNHNS and CDR2 SASEGT. V lost 7 bases and J lost 5, with 14 bases in between. This CDR3 comprises 14 residues. This CDR3 reads CASTAPPGTGELFF. CDR3 nucleotide sequence: TGTGCCAGCACGGCCCCCCCGGGAACCGGGGAGCTGTTTTTT.

Many counts were recorded for this clonotype. The V call is TRBV5-8, the J call TRBJ2-2, with D possibly being TRBD2 (5 bases). V was shortened by 2 bases and J by 7 bases, with 15 bases between the two germline ends. The CDR3 contains 15 residues. Germline CDR1 and CDR2: SGHTS and YDEGEE. The DNA of the CDR3 is TGTGCCAGCAGCTTCGGGGTTAGTGGCGGCGGGGAGCTGTTTTTT. Its protein product is CASSFGVSGGGELFF.

This clonotype was seen many times. This sequence joins TRBV9 and TRBJ2-3; D unclear. V was cut by 3 bases and J by 3 bases, with 5 bases left in between. The germline CDR1 and CDR2 sequences are SGDLS and YYNGEE. The CDR3 has 12 residues. The CDR3 loop is CASSGLTDTQYF. For the CDR3, the DNA is TGTGCCAGCAGCGGTCTGACAGATACGCAGTATTTT.

This clonotype was observed many times. The gene calls are TRBV6-4 and TRBJ2-3; weak D call: TRBD2 (5 bases). Trimming took off 2 bases at V and 3 bases at J, with 6 bases between the two ends. CDR1 MRHNA and CDR2 SNTAGT come from the germline V gene. The CDR3 runs to 13 residues. The CDR3 coding sequence is TGTGCCAGCAGTGACAGGGAGACAGATACGCAGTATTTT. Its protein is CASSDRETDTQYF.

This clonotype has ten or more counts. This sequence joins TRBV5-1 and TRBJ2-7, with 8 bases lining up with TRBD2. Germline CDR1 reads SGHRS; CDR2 reads YFSETQ. J lost 0 bases, V lost 0 bases, and 2 bases had no gene match. The CDR3 sequence is 15 residues long. CDR3 protein: CASSLGGGPSYEQYF. The CDR3 DNA follows: TGCGCCAGCAGCTTGGGCGGGGGGCCCTCCTACGAGCAGTACTTC.

This clonotype was seen repeatedly, ten times or more. The chain joins TRBV5-5 to TRBJ2-5, with 10 nucleotides matching TRBD2. V dropped 2 bases and J dropped 4; count of bases not matched to a gene: 2. CDR1 is SGHKS, CDR2 YYEKEE, per germline (reference sequence). The CDR3 is 14 residues long. The CDR3 protein is CASSLAGGRETQYF. CDR3 DNA: TGTGCCAGCAGCTTAGCGGGGGGGCGAGAGACCCAGTACTTC.

This clonotype was picked up a small number of times. The V call is TRBV5-5, the J call TRBJ1-6; 7 nucleotides line up with TRBD1. This CDR3 spans 14 amino acids. The V gene's germline CDR1 is SGHKS and CDR2 YYEKEE (reference sequence). With V trimmed by 3 bases and J by 7 bases, 4 bases remained unmatched. The CDR3 DNA sequence: TGTGCCAGCAGCTCCAGGGGGGGGAATTCACCCCTCCACTTT. Its translation is CASSSRGGNSPLHF. Drawing the rest from reference TRBV5-5 and TRBJ1-6, the complete variable domain is DAGVTQSPTHLIKTRGQQVTLRCSPISGHKSVSWYQQVLGQGPQFIFQYYEKEERGRGNFPDRFSARQFPNYSSELNVNALLLGDSALYLCASSSRGGNSPLHFGNGTRLTVT.

This clonotype was observed at least ten times. This rearrangement joins TRBV7-6 to TRBJ1-1, with a tentative D call TRBD1 (6 bases). The CDR3 is 12 residues long. V was clipped by 10 bases and J by 2 bases, with 11 bases between them. The V gene's germline CDR1 is SGHVS and CDR2 FNYEAQ. CDR3 sequence (DNA): TGTGCCACCGGACAGATTAACACTGAAGCTTTCTTT. Translation: CATGQINTEAFF. Full variable domain (remainder filled in from reference TRBV7-6 and TRBJ1-1): GAGVSQSPRYKVTKRGQDVALRCDPISGHVSLYWYRQALGQGPEFLTYFNYEAQQDKSGLPNDRFSAERPEGSISTLTIQRTEQRDSAMYRCATGQINTEAFFGQGTRLTVV.

This clonotype appeared many times. The chain employs TRBV7-9 and TRBJ1-1; tentative D call: TRBD1 (5 bases). Germline lookup yields CDR1 SEHNR and CDR2 FQNEAQ (reference sequence). This CDR3 has 15 amino acids. The V gene lost 5 bases and the J gene lost 0 bases, with 13 bases spanning the gap. CDR3 in amino acids: CASSPTLGVNTEAFF. The CDR3 DNA sequence: TGTGCCAGCAGCCCGACCTTGGGGGTGAACACTGAAGCTTTCTTT.

This clonotype turned up a few times. The CDR3 loop is CASSLGGLNEKLFF. The CDR3 coding sequence is TGCGCCAGCAGCTTGGGGGGTCTTAATGAAAAACTGTTTTTT. The V and J genes are TRBV5-1 and TRBJ1-4; D unclear. The germline CDR1 and CDR2 sequences are SGHRS and YFSETQ. V was trimmed by 0 bases and J by 4 bases, leaving 7 bases between them. There are 14 residues in the CDR3.

Of note for this clonotype: A single base separates this from a much larger clone, so it may be a read error. The gene calls are TRBV16 and TRBJ2-3; no definite D call. Trimming removed 3 bases at V and 6 bases at J, with 10 bases between. Germline lookup yields CDR1 KGHSY and CDR2 FQNENV. This CDR3 contains 13 residues. CDR3 DNA sequence: TGTGCCAGCAGCCACCGGTGTACGGATACGCAGTATTTT. This sequence encodes CASSHRCTDTQYF.

Concerning this clonotype: A much larger clone lies one base from this, so it may be a read error. V usage is TRBV3-1 and J usage is TRBJ1-2; the match to TRBD1 covers 7 bases. The CDR3 sequence is 14 residues long. Per the germline V gene, CDR1 is LGHDT and CDR2 is YNNKEL (reference sequence). J was trimmed by 3 bases and V by 8 bases; bases with no gene match: 9. CDR3 sequence (DNA): TGTGCCAGCCGGGACAGCGAGATATACTATGGCTACACCTTC. Translation gives CASRDSEIYYGYTF.

This clonotype was seen at least ten times. V and J are TRBV29-1 and TRBJ1-3, with D possibly matching TRBD1 (5 bases). Trimming took off 7 bases at V and 7 bases at J, with 17 bases between the two ends. In germline, CDR1 is SQVTM, CDR2 ANQGSEA. CDR3 length: 13 amino acids. The CDR3 reads CSAGDSLRNTIYF. CDR3 sequence (DNA): TGCAGCGCGGGAGACAGTCTTCGCAACACCATATATTTT.

The chain combines TRBV10-3 with TRBJ2-2, with a weak D call TRBD2 (7 bases). The V and J ends lost 9 bases and 3 bases respectively, with 14 bases between them. This CDR3 comprises 14 residues. Per germline, CDR1 ENHRY and CDR2 SYGVKD. The CDR3 loop reads CAIPRGGDTGELFF. CDR3 DNA: TGTGCCATTCCGAGGGGGGGGGACACCGGGGAGCTGTTTTTT.

This clonotype was seen many times. The V gene is TRBV12-5, the J gene TRBJ2-1; D unclear. The CDR3 runs 12 residues. Trimming took 1 base from V and 5 from J, leaving 3 bases between them. Germline V gene data show CDR1 as LGHNT and CDR2 as FRNRAP. CDR3 sequence reads: CASGLGHNEQFF. The CDR3 coding sequence is TGTGCTAGTGGTTTGGGACACAATGAGCAGTTCTTC.

This clonotype appeared a single time. A read error may explain this, as a much larger clone is one base away. V is TRBV6-5 and J is TRBJ2-5; the D is unclear. Trimming pared 4 bases from V and 1 base from J, leaving 10 bases between. The germline V gene has CDR1 MNHEY and CDR2 SVGAGI. The length of the CDR3 is 14 residues. As DNA, the CDR3 is TGTGCCAGCAGTTTTCTCGATCTCCAAGAGACCCAGTACTTC. Its translation: CASSFLDLQETQYF.

The chain is built from TRBV7-9 and TRBJ1-4; weak D call: TRBD1 (5 bases). The CDR3 length is 16 residues. Germline assignment: CDR1 SEHNR and CDR2 FQNEAQ (reference sequence). Trimming took 0 bases from V and 8 from J, leaving 16 bases between them. Here the CDR3 DNA reads TGTGCCAGCAGCTTAGCTCGGGACCGATCAAGGGAAAAACTGTTTTTT. As protein: CASSLARDRSREKLFF.

This clonotype was detected many times. J is TRBJ2-7 and V is TRBV5-5; 8 bases map to TRBD1. The CDR3 has 15 residues. CDR1 is SGHKS and CDR2 is YYEKEE in the germline V gene (reference sequence). Losses at the gene ends were 3 bases for V and 3 bases for J; bases not matched to a gene: 8. The CDR3 loop is CASSYSQGVNYEQYF. The CDR3 nucleotides read TGTGCCAGCAGCTACTCACAGGGGGTTAACTACGAGCAGTACTTC.

This clonotype was recorded many times. The chain recombines TRBV12-3 or TRBV12-4 with TRBJ2-3, with 11 bases identical to TRBD2. V trimming: 11 bases; J trimming: 4 bases; junction bases outside the gene matches: 11. This CDR3 spans 15 amino acids. The CDR3 reads CAGGIAGGLADTQYF. The DNA of the CDR3 is TGTGCCGGGGGAATAGCGGGGGGGCTCGCAGATACGCAGTATTTT.

This clonotype was recorded at least ten times. The chain couples TRBV6-5 to TRBJ2-7, with 7 bases aligning to TRBD1. The length of the CDR3 is 16 residues. Germline assignment: CDR1 MNHEY and CDR2 SVGAGI. V was pared by 0 bases and J by 3 bases, with 8 bases of the junction left unmatched. The DNA of the CDR3 is TGTGCCAGCAGTTACTCTATGACAGGGTTGGACTACGAGCAGTACTTC. Its protein product is CASSYSMTGLDYEQYF.

CDR3 in DNA: TGCGCCAGCAGCCAAGATCGGGGGGCGACCACTGAAGCTTTCTTT. It encodes CASSQDRGATTEAFF. The chain combines TRBV4-1 with TRBJ1-1; perhaps TRBD1 as D (6 bases). Trimming took 0 bases from V and 4 from J, leaving 12 bases between them. The CDR3 totals 15 residues. Germline CDR1 and CDR2: MGHRA and YSYEKL.

The chain employs TRBV5-1 and TRBJ2-1; 7 nucleotides agree with TRBD1. Germline CDR1 SGHRS, CDR2 YFSETQ. Trimming removed 0 bases from V and 6 bases from J; junction bases left unmatched: 6. The CDR3 has 15 amino acids. The CDR3 DNA follows: TGCGCCAGCAGCTTGGTTGGGACAGTCATCAATGAGCAGTTCTTC. Amino acids: CASSLVGTVINEQFF.

This clonotype showed up just a few times. The rearrangement joins TRBV11-1 to TRBJ2-7, with 7 bases matching TRBD1. CDR1 and CDR2 from the germline V gene are SGHAT and FQDESV (reference sequence). The CDR3 totals 13 residues. V lost 5 bases to trimming and J lost 5 bases; unmatched junction nucleotides: 6. The CDR3 is CASSVTGADEQYF. DNA for the CDR3: TGTGCCAGCAGCGTAACAGGGGCCGACGAGCAGTACTTC.

This chain uses TRBV7-9 with TRBJ2-6; 7 nucleotides match TRBD1. This CDR3 region has 16 residues. Germline CDR1 SEHNR, CDR2 FQNEAQ (reference sequence). Trimming at V came to 3 bases and at J to 0 bases, leaving 2 bases not matched to a gene. This CDR3 is CASSLTGSSGANVLTF. The CDR3 bases are TGTGCCAGCAGCTTGACAGGGAGCTCTGGGGCCAACGTCCTGACTTTC.

The chain has TRBV19 and TRBJ1-1; 8 nucleotides align to TRBD1. This CDR3 region has 13 residues. Germline V CDR1 and CDR2: LNHDA, SQIVND (reference sequence). V lost 8 bases and J lost 1; bases outside the gene matches: 3. As DNA, the CDR3 is TGTGCCAGTGCGGACAGGGAGAACACTGAAGCTTTCTTT. This sequence encodes CASADRENTEAFF. Combining the CDR3 with reference TRBV19 and TRBJ1-1 gives the whole variable domain DGGITQSPKYLFRKEGQNVTLSCEQNLNHDAMYWYRQDPGQGLRLIYYSQIVNDFQKGDIAEGYSVSREKKESFPLTVTSAQKNPTAFYLCASADRENTEAFFGQGTRLTVV.

V is TRBV5-4 and J is TRBJ1-2; the D is unclear. V was clipped by 2 bases and J by 3 bases, with 11 bases between them. Per the germline V gene, CDR1 is SGHNT and CDR2 is YYREEE (reference sequence). This CDR3 comprises 14 residues. In DNA form, the CDR3 reads TGTGCCAGCAGCTTTTGGCTCGGGGACTATGGCTACACCTTC. Protein sequence: CASSFWLGDYGYTF. The whole variable domain, filled in from reference TRBV5-4 and TRBJ1-2, reads ETGVTQSPTHLIKTRGQQVTLRCSSQSGHNTVSWYQQALGQGPQFIFQYYREEENGRGNFPPRFSGLQFPNYSSELNVNALELDDSALYLCASSFWLGDYGYTFGSGTRLTVV.